These 19 T cell receptor beta chains were sequenced from one sample in a study of blood T cell repertoires in COVID-19. TCRdb's table, derived via immunoSEQ multiplex PCR, lists solely in-frame clones and lacks some. In the table there are about 240,000 clones, more than 75% of which are singletons. What was sequenced was peripheral blood. These receptors came from an elderly man with acute or convalescent COVID-19.

The V and J genes are TRBV4-2 and TRBJ2-7, with 9 bases identical to TRBD2. The length of the CDR3 is 16 residues. J was trimmed by 1 base and V by 4 bases; bases with no gene match: 8. Germline assignment: CDR1 LGHNA and CDR2 YNFKEQ. CDR3 residues: CASSPPRREGSYEQYF. The CDR3 bases are TGTGCCAGCAGCCCCCCCAGGCGGGAGGGGTCCTACGAGCAGTACTTC.

This CDR3 is CASRLAGGYTGELFF. CDR3 sequence (DNA): TGTGCCAGCAGACTAGCGGGAGGTTACACCGGGGAGCTGTTTTTT. The V call is TRBV27, the J call TRBJ2-2, with 12 positions matching TRBD2. The CDR3 has 15 residues. The germline CDR1 and CDR2 sequences are MNHEY and SMNVEV (reference sequence). The V gene end was trimmed by 6 bases and the J gene end by 3 bases; junction bases not matched to a gene: 2.

The chain has TRBV10-3 and TRBJ2-1, with a weak D call TRBD2 (6 bases). With 4 bases removed from V and 6 bases from J, the gap between germline ends came to 19 bases. CDR3 length: 16 amino acids. Germline V gene sequence: CDR1 ENHRY, CDR2 SYGVKD. The CDR3: CAISGPRDSTPNEQFF. The DNA of the CDR3 is TGTGCCATCAGTGGTCCCCGGGACTCCACCCCCAATGAGCAGTTCTTC.

V and J are TRBV4-2 and TRBJ1-2, with 8 bases identical to TRBD1. Germline V gene data show CDR1 as LGHNA and CDR2 as YNFKEQ. This CDR3 comprises 15 residues. The J segment lost 8 bases and the V segment lost 1 base, leaving 9 bases of the junction unmatched. This CDR3 reads CASSQARTGNSGYTF. CDR3 bases: TGTGCCAGCAGCCAAGCCCGGACAGGGAATTCGGGCTACACCTTC.

V gene TRBV19 combines with J gene TRBJ2-2, with TRBD2 matching 11 bases. J gave up 4 bases and V 4 bases, and 8 bases lay outside the gene matches. Per germline, CDR1 LNHDA and CDR2 SQIVND (reference sequence). CDR3 length equals 17 residues. Written as DNA, the CDR3 is TGTGCCAGTAGTAAAGCGGGACTAGCGGCAACCACCGGGGAGCTGTTTTTT. Translation: CASSKAGLAATTGELFF.

The CDR3, as DNA: TGTGCCAGCAGCTTAGAAGGGAACCGTCCGGGAGGCTACACCTTC. Protein: CASSLEGNRPGGYTF. The chain carries TRBV7-9 and TRBJ1-2; D unclear. V gave up 1 base and J gave up 8 bases, with 17 bases separating them. Germline CDR1 reads SEHNR; CDR2 reads FQNEAQ (reference sequence). The CDR3 covers 15 residues.

The CDR3 reads CASSQDLTDRSATEAFF. For the CDR3, the DNA is TGTGCCAGCAGCCAAGATCTGACCGACAGGTCAGCCACTGAAGCTTTCTTT. The chain carries TRBV3-1 (or the pseudogene TRBV3-2) and TRBJ1-1, with D possibly TRBD1 on 6 matching bases. CDR1 and CDR2 (germline): LGHDT, YNNKEL (reference sequence). The CDR3 has 17 residues. Trimming shortened V by 0 bases and J by 4 bases, and 18 bases separated the two germline ends.

The rearrangement uses TRBV9 and TRBJ2-3, with D possibly matching TRBD2 (6 bases). V was clipped by 3 bases and J by 4 bases, with 9 bases between them. The CDR3 is made up of 13 amino acids. Germline-derived CDR1 and CDR2 are SGDLS and YYNGEE. CDR3 bases: TGTGCCAGCAGCGGGGGGGTCTCAGATACGCAGTATTTT. Its protein is CASSGGVSDTQYF.

The count of this clone is one. The rearrangement uses TRBV5-1 and TRBJ1-4; perhaps TRBD1 as D (6 bases). The CDR3 totals 14 residues. The germline V gene has CDR1 SGHRS and CDR2 YFSETQ. V was pared by 2 bases and J by 4 bases, with 9 bases between. As DNA, the CDR3 is TGCGCCAGCAGCTTACAGGGATATAATGAAAAACTGTTTTTT. It codes for CASSLQGYNEKLFF.

The genes are TRBV6-5 and TRBJ2-6; possibly TRBD1 for D (5 bases). The V end lost 8 bases, the J end lost 0 bases, and 11 bases lay between the germline ends. The CDR3 sequence is 15 residues long. Germline CDR1 and CDR2: MNHEY and SVGAGI. The CDR3 DNA sequence: TGTGCCAGCTCTAGGGGCGCCTCTGGGGCCAACGTCCTGACTTTC. Translating gives CASSRGASGANVLTF.

The V gene is TRBV12-3 or TRBV12-4, the J gene TRBJ1-4; D remains ambiguous. V shed 3 bases and J shed 12 bases, with 14 bases lying between them. The CDR3 consists of 13 residues. CDR3 loop: CASSFGAGSELFF. In DNA, the CDR3 is TGTGCCAGCAGTTTTGGAGCGGGTTCGGAACTGTTTTTT.

The rearrangement uses TRBV7-8 and TRBJ2-2; TRBD2 might be the D (6 bases). Trimming removed 6 bases from V and 4 bases from J, with 15 bases in between. CDR3 size: 15 residues. Looked up from germline, CDR1 is SGHVS and CDR2 is FQNEAQ. The CDR3, as DNA: TGTGCCAGCAGTCCTAGCGAATTAAGCACCGGGGAGCTGTTTTTT. Protein product: CASSPSELSTGELFF.

V gene TRBV5-5 combines with J gene TRBJ1-4, with no clear D. The CDR3 sequence is 14 residues long. Germline values: CDR1 SGHKS, CDR2 YYEKEE (reference sequence). V lost 0 bases and J lost 5, with 8 bases in between. The CDR3 region has the DNA TGTGCCAGCAGCTTGGACAGTGCAAATGAAAAACTGTTTTTT. Amino acids: CASSLDSANEKLFF.

Notes on this clone: Other nucleotide sequences in the sample specify the same CDR3. The rearrangement joins TRBV19 to TRBJ1-2; 8 nucleotides match TRBD1. The germline gives CDR1 LNHDA, CDR2 SQIVND (reference sequence). After removal of 4 bases from V and 3 bases from J, the junction contained 1 base not matched to a gene. The CDR3 consists of 13 residues. CDR3 nucleotides: TGTGCCAGTAGTAAACAGGGGGACTATGGCTACACCTTC. Residues: CASSKQGDYGYTF.

This chain joins TRBV19 and TRBJ1-5; D not certain. The CDR3 covers 17 residues. CDR1 and CDR2 (germline): LNHDA, SQIVND (reference sequence). V was trimmed by 7 bases and J by 5 bases, leaving 24 bases between them. In nucleotides, the CDR3 is TGTGCCAGTACCGATAGGGTTTTTCATTCCGGGGATCAGCCCCAGCATTTT. Translation gives CASTDRVFHSGDQPQHF.

V is TRBV5-4 and J is TRBJ1-6; D not certain. This CDR3 has 15 residues. V lost 4 bases, J lost 7 bases, and 15 bases lay in between. CDR1 and CDR2 from the germline V gene are SGHNT and YYREEE (reference sequence). The CDR3 DNA reads TGTGCCAGCAGCCCGAAACGGGGTAGCAATTCACCCCTCCACTTT. Translated: CASSPKRGSNSPLHF.

In its sample, this clone was seen a few times. This chain connects TRBV28 to TRBJ1-5; 10 nucleotides align to TRBD1. The germline gives CDR1 MDHEN, CDR2 SYDVKM. The junction had 5 bases not matched to a gene; V was cut back by 6 bases and J by 6 bases. The CDR3 runs to 14 residues. Here the CDR3 DNA reads TGTGCCAGCAGGTCGACAGGGGGCGGTCAGCCCCAGCATTTT. It encodes CASRSTGGGQPQHF.

Written as DNA, the CDR3 is TGTGCCAGCAGTGAACCGGGACTAGCGGATTCCTACAATGAGCAGTTCTTC. Protein product: CASSEPGLADSYNEQFF. This sequence joins TRBV28 and TRBJ2-1; TRBD2 matches at 11 bases. V lost 5 bases, J lost 1 base, and 7 bases stayed unmatched. Germline V gene sequence: CDR1 MDHEN, CDR2 SYDVKM. The CDR3 has 17 residues.

With respect to this clone: Other DNA variants within this sample encode the same CDR3. The chain couples TRBV6-5 to TRBJ1-1; maybe TRBD1 (5 bases). This CDR3 is 14 amino acids long. V lost 2 bases to trimming and J lost 0 bases, with 7 bases between them. Per the germline V gene, CDR1 is MNHEY and CDR2 is SVGAGI. The CDR3 here is CASSYRGMNTEAFF. The CDR3 nucleotides read TGTGCCAGCAGTTACAGGGGCATGAACACTGAAGCTTTCTTT.